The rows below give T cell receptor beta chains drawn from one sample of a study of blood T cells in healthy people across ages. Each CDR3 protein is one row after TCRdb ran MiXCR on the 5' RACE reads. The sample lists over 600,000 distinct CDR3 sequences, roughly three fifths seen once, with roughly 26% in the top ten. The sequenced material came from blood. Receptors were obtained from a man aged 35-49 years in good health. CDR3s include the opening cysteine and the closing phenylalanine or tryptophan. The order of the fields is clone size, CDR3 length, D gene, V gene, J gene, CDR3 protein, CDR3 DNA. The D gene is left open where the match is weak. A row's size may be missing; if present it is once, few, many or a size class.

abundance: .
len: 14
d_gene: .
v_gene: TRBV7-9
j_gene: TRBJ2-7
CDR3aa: CASSLVQGAYEQYF
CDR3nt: TGTGCCAGCAGCTTAGTACAGGGAGCCTACGAGCAGTACTTC

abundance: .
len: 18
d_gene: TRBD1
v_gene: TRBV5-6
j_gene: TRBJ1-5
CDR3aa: CASSSRQGPHYSNQPQHF
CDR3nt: TGTGCCAGCAGCTCCAGACAGGGGCCACACTATAGCAATCAGCCCCAGCATTTT

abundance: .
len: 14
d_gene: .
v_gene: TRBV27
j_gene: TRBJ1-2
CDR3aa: CASSFWDGSDGYTF
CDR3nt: TGTGCCAGCAGTTTCTGGGACGGTAGCGATGGCTACACCTTC

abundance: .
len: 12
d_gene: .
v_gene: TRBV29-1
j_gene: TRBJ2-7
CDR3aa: CSAIRNSYEQYF
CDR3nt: TGCAGCGCTATCAGAAACTCCTACGAGCAGTACTTC

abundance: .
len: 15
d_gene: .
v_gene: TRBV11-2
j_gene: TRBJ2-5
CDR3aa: CASSLDPGVWETKYF
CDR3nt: TGTGCCAGCAGCTTAGATCCCGGGGTCTGGGAGACCAAGTACTTC

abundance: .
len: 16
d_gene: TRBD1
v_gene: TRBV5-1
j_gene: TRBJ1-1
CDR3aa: CASSIRTGGAWTEAFF
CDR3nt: TGCGCCAGCAGCATACGCACAGGGGGCGCGTGGACTGAAGCTTTCTTT

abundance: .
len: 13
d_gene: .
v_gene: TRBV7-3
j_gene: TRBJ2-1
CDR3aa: CASSLDYGTDQFF
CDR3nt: TGTGCCAGCAGCTTAGATTACGGGACTGATCAGTTCTTC

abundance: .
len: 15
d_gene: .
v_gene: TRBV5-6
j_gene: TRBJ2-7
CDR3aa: CASSKGHAKAYEQYF
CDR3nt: TGTGCCAGCAGCAAGGGACACGCTAAAGCCTACGAGCAGTACTTC

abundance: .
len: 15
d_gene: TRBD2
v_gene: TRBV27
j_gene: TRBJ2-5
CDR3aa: CASSLQAGGQETQYF
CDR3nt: TGTGCCAGCAGTTTACAGGCGGGAGGGCAGGAGACCCAGTACTTC

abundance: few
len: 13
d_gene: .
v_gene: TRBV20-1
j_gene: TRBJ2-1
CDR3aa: CSAGGARYNEQFF
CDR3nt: TGCAGTGCTGGGGGGGCGAGGTACAATGAGCAGTTCTTC

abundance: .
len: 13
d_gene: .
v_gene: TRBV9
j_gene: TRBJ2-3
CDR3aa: CASSDPLSNTQYF
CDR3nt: TGTGCCAGCAGCGATCCTCTTAGTAATACGCAGTATTTT

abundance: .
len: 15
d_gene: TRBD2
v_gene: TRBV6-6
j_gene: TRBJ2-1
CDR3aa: CASIYGGGSYNEQFF
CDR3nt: TGTGCCAGCATTTATGGGGGGGGATCCTACAATGAGCAGTTCTTC

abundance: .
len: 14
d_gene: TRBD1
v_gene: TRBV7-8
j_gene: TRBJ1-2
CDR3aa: CAGRSGGTGGGYTF
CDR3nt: TGTGCCGGCAGATCTGGAGGGACAGGGGGTGGCTACACCTTC

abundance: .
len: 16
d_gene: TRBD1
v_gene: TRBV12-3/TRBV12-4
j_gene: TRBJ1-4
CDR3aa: CASSWTGGMANEKLFF
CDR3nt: TGTGCCAGCAGTTGGACAGGGGGCATGGCTAATGAAAAACTGTTTTTT

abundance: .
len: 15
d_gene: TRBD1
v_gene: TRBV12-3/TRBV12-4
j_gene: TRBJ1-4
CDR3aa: CASSSEDRFNEKLFF
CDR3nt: TGTGCCAGCAGTTCTGAGGACAGGTTTAATGAAAAACTGTTTTTT

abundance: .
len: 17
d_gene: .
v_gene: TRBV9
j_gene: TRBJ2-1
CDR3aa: CASSARRGTPQRNEQFF
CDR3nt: TGTGCCAGCAGCGCCCGCCGTGGGACTCCCCAAAGGAATGAGCAGTTCTTC

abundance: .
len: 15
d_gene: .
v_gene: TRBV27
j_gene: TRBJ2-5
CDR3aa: CVSSPLARVKETQYF
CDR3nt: TGTGTCAGCAGTCCCCTAGCCAGGGTGAAAGAGACCCAGTACTTC

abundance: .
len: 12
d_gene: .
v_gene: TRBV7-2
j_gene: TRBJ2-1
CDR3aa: CASSPLRHEQFF
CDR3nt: TGTGCCAGCAGCCCACTGCGGCATGAGCAGTTCTTC

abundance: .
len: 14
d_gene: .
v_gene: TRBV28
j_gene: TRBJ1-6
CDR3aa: CASRKRTANSPLHF
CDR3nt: TGTGCCAGCAGAAAACGGACGGCCAATTCACCCCTCCACTTT

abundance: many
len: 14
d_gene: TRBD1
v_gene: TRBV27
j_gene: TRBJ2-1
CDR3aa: CASSSYRQGIEQFF
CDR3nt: TGTGCCAGCAGTTCGTATAGACAGGGCATTGAGCAGTTCTTC

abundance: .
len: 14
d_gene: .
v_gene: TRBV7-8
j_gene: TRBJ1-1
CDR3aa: CASSPGIRNTEAFF
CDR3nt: TGTGCCAGCAGTCCAGGGATCAGGAACACTGAAGCTTTCTTT

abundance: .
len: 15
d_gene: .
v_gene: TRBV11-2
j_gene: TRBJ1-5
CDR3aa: CASSSGQNSNQPQHF
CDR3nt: TGTGCCAGCAGCTCCGGACAGAATAGCAATCAGCCCCAGCATTTT

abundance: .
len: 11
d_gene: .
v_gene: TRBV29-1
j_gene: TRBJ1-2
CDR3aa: CSVEENYGYTF
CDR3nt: TGCAGCGTTGAAGAGAACTATGGCTACACCTTC

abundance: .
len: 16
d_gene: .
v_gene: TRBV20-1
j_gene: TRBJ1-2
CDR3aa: CGAQQTRGAGSYGYTF
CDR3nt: TGCGGAGCACAACAGACCCGGGGGGCAGGGAGCTATGGCTACACCTTC

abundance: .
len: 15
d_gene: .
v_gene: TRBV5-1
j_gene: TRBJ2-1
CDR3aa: CASSWAGVVSDEQFF
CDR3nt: TGCGCCAGCAGCTGGGCCGGGGTCGTCTCCGATGAGCAGTTCTTC

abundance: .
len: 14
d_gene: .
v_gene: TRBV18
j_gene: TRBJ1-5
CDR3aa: CASSPQPGDQPQHF
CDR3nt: TGTGCCAGCTCACCTCAGCCTGGCGATCAGCCCCAGCATTTT

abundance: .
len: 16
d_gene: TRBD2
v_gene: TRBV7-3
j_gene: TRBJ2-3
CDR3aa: CASSLGGGTSENTQYF
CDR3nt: TGTGCCAGCAGCTTAGGCGGGGGGACTAGCGAAAATACGCAGTATTTT

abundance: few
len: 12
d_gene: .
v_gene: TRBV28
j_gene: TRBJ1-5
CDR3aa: CAIQVSNQPQHF
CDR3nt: TGTGCCATACAGGTTAGCAATCAGCCCCAGCATTTT

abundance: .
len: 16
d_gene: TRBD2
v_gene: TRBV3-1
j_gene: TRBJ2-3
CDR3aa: CASSSDLAGGTDTQYF
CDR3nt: TGTGCCAGCAGCTCCGACCTAGCGGGGGGCACAGATACGCAGTATTTT

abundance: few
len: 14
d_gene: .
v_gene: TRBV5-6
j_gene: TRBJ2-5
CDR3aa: CASSLAGVEETQYF
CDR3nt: TGTGCCAGCAGCTTGGCCGGAGTGGAAGAGACCCAGTACTTC

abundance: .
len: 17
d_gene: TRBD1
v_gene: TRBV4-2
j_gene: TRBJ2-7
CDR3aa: CASSPYRTGRTFYEQYF
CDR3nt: TGTGCCAGCAGCCCCTACCGGACAGGGAGGACTTTCTACGAGCAGTACTTC

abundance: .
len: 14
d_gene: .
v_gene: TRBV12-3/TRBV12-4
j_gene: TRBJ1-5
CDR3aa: CASTLQATDQPQHF
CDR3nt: TGTGCCAGCACCCTACAGGCGACCGATCAGCCCCAGCATTTT

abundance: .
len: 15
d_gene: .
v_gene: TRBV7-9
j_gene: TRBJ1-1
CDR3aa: CASSYYGADRTEAFF
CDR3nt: TGTGCCAGCAGCTATTACGGGGCGGATCGCACTGAAGCTTTCTTT

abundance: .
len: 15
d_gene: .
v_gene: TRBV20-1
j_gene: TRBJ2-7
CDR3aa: CSARNRLGPIHEQYF
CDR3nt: TGCAGTGCTAGGAACCGGCTCGGCCCGATCCACGAGCAGTACTTC

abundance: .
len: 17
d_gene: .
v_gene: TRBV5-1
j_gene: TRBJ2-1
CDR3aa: CASSLAWAGLDPNEQFF
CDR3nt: TGCGCCAGCAGCTTGGCGTGGGCTGGGCTAGACCCCAATGAGCAGTTCTTC

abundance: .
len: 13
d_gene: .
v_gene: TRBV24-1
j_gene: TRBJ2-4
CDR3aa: CATSELQADIQYF
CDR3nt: TGTGCCACCAGTGAGTTGCAAGCGGACATTCAGTACTTC

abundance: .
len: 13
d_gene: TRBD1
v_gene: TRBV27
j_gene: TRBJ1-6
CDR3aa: CASTTGANSPLHF
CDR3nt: TGTGCCTCGACGACAGGGGCGAATTCACCCCTCCACTTT

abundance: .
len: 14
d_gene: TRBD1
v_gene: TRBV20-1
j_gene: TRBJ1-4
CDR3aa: CSATGQGHREKLFF
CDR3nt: TGCAGTGCAACCGGACAGGGCCATCGAGAAAAACTGTTTTTT

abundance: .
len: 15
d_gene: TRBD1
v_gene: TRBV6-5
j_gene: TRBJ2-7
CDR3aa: CASSPTGTGTTTQYF
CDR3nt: TGTGCCAGCAGCCCGACCGGGACAGGGACCACCACCCAGTACTTC

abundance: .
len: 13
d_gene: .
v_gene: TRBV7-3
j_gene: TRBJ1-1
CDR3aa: CASKGRENTEAFF
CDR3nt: TGTGCCAGCAAAGGTAGGGAGAACACTGAAGCTTTCTTT

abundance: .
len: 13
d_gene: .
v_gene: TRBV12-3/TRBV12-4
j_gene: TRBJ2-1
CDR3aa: CASSYGTINEQFF
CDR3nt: TGTGCCAGCAGTTATGGAACAATCAATGAGCAGTTCTTC

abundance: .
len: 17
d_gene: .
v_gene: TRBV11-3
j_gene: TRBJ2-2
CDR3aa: CASSLGSLAVNTGELFF
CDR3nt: TGTGCCAGCAGCTTAGGTTCACTAGCAGTGAACACCGGGGAGCTGTTTTTT

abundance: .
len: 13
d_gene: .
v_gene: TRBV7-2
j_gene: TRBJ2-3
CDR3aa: CASSLRTSDTQYF
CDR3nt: TGTGCCAGCAGCTTAAGGACATCAGATACGCAGTATTTT